The next 20 T cell receptor beta chains were all read from a single sample in a study of blood T cells in healthy people across ages. Through a sample-barcoded 5' primer and a J-beta primer mix, a second PCR was run for roughly 7 to 11 cycles. TCRdb reprocessed the 5' RACE reads via MiXCR and lists one record per CDR3 protein. The table shows fewer than 900,000 distinct CDR3 sequences, with about 52% occurring only once. Sequenced material: blood. Source of these receptors: a woman between 55 and 75 years old in good health.

This clonotype was observed a handful of times. This chain connects TRBV7-2 to TRBJ2-5; TRBD2 matches 11 bases. Germline assignment: CDR1 SGHTA and CDR2 FQGNSA. The ends lost 2 bases at V and 7 bases at J; junction bases unmatched: 3. The CDR3 spans 14 residues. The CDR3: CASSLWLAGGTQYF. In nucleotides, the CDR3 is TGTGCCAGCAGCTTATGGCTAGCGGGAGGGACCCAGTACTTC. Using reference TRBV7-2 and TRBJ2-5 for the parts outside the CDR3, the full variable domain is GAGVSQSPSNKVTEKGKDVELRCDPISGHTALYWYRQSLGQGLEFLIYFQGNSAPDKSGLPSDRFSAERTGGSVSTLTIQRTQQEDSAVYLCASSLWLAGGTQYFGPGTRLLVL.

This chain uses TRBV5-1 with TRBJ2-3, with 7 nucleotides matching TRBD2. The CDR3 loop spans 15 amino acids. J was trimmed by 1 base and V by 4 bases; bases with no gene match: 6. Germline assignment: CDR1 SGHRS and CDR2 YFSETQ. CDR3 bases: TGCGCCAGCAGCCGCTGGGCGGGAGGCACAGATACGCAGTATTTT. Its translation is CASSRWAGGTDTQYF.

This clonotype has only one observation. This chain connects TRBV4-2 to TRBJ2-6, with a possible D match to TRBD2 (5 bases). With 1 base removed from V and 2 bases from J, the gap between germline ends came to 6 bases. CDR3 size: 15 residues. Germline V gene lookup returns CDR1 LGHNA and CDR2 YNFKEQ. The CDR3 nucleotides read TGTGCCAGCAGCCAAGTCGGGGCTGGGGCCAACGTCCTGACTTTC. Translation: CASSQVGAGANVLTF.

The chain carries TRBV6-6 and TRBJ1-1, with D unresolved. Germline V gene lookup returns CDR1 MNHNY and CDR2 SVGAGI (reference sequence). V was trimmed by 6 bases and J by 2 bases, leaving 13 bases between them. The CDR3 length is 14 residues. CDR3 in amino acids: CASRRAQVNTEAFF. Written as DNA, the CDR3 is TGTGCCAGCAGACGCGCCCAGGTAAACACTGAAGCTTTCTTT.

V gene TRBV6-5 combines with J gene TRBJ2-7; D is tentatively TRBD1 or TRBD2 (6 bases each). Germline loops: CDR1 MNHEY, CDR2 SVGAGI. The germline V and J ends were trimmed by 0 bases and 5 bases, with 14 bases remaining between them. The CDR3 runs to 15 residues. DNA of the CDR3: TGTGCCAGCAGTTACTCGGGCAGGGGAGGTAACGAGCAGTACTTC. The encoded protein is CASSYSGRGGNEQYF.

This chain uses TRBV7-8 with TRBJ1-6; a possible D gene is TRBD1 (5 bases). Trimming cost V 5 bases and J 0 bases, with 14 bases left between them. The CDR3 length is 17 residues. Looked up from germline, CDR1 is SGHVS and CDR2 is FQNEAQ. The CDR3: CASSPRGESSYNSPLHF. CDR3 nucleotides: TGTGCCAGCAGCCCTCGGGGGGAGAGCTCCTATAATTCACCCCTCCACTTT.

This sequence joins TRBV28 and TRBJ2-1, with 9 bases that match TRBD1. The trim removed 0 bases at V and 10 bases at J, leaving 4 bases unmatched. This CDR3 comprises 14 residues. Germline CDR1 and CDR2: MDHEN and SYDVKM. The CDR3 loop reads CASSLWGTGQEQFF. CDR3 bases: TGTGCCAGCAGTTTATGGGGGACAGGGCAAGAGCAGTTCTTC.

The J gene is TRBJ2-7, the V gene TRBV4-3, with D tentatively TRBD1 or TRBD2 (5 bases each). The CDR3 length is 15 residues. Germline V CDR1 and CDR2: LGHNA, YSLEER. The V end lost 0 bases, the J end lost 1 base, and 10 bases lay between the germline ends. The CDR3 region has the DNA TGCGCCAGCAGCCAAGATGTGGGGGAGTCCTACGAGCAGTACTTC. This encodes CASSQDVGESYEQYF.

This clonotype has just a few counts. The chain links TRBV6-2 or TRBV6-3 to TRBJ2-3, with 11 positions matching TRBD2. Germline CDR1 MNHEY, CDR2 SVGEGT. V shed 6 bases, J shed 5 bases, and the junction held 10 bases outside the gene matches. The CDR3 runs 16 residues. The CDR3 region has the DNA TGTGCCAGCAGATCCCGACTAGCGGGGCAACTAGATACGCAGTATTTT. Protein product: CASRSRLAGQLDTQYF.

This clonotype showed up just a few times. The rearrangement links TRBV13 to TRBJ2-1, with TRBD2 identical over 12 bases. This CDR3 is 15 amino acids long. The trim removed 4 bases at V and 3 bases at J, leaving 1 base unmatched. The germline V gene has CDR1 PRHDT and CDR2 FYEKMQ (reference sequence). The CDR3 spells CASSSGLAGYNEQFF. CDR3 sequence (DNA): TGTGCCAGCAGCTCGGGACTAGCGGGCTACAATGAGCAGTTCTTC.

This clonotype was picked up a small number of times. V gene TRBV29-1 combines with J gene TRBJ2-3; D gene uncertain. This CDR3 has 12 residues. Germline CDR1 is SQVTM and CDR2 is ANQGSEA. V dropped 7 bases and J dropped 0 bases, with 8 bases sitting between them. The CDR3 nucleotides read TGCAGCGCCGGTACTAGCACAGATACGCAGTATTTT. This codes for CSAGTSTDTQYF.

CDR3 amino acids: CASRAATSGRSYEQYF. CDR3 DNA sequence: TGTGCCAGCAGGGCCGCTACTAGCGGGAGATCCTACGAGCAGTACTTC. V gene TRBV6-5 combines with J gene TRBJ2-7; 11 positions match TRBD2. V lost 6 bases and J lost 1; bases outside the gene matches: 8. The CDR3 is 16 residues long. Germline CDR1 and CDR2: MNHEY and SVGAGI.

This sequence joins TRBV5-1 and TRBJ2-5; a weak D match, TRBD1 (5 bases). Trimming removed 2 bases from V and 9 bases from J, with 17 bases in between. CDR1 is SGHRS and CDR2 is YFSETQ in the germline V gene. The CDR3 runs to 14 residues. The DNA for the CDR3 is TGCGCCAGCAGCTTCAGCCAGGGTCAAATGGCCCAGTACTTC. Translated, it gives CASSFSQGQMAQYF.

This chain uses TRBV13 with TRBJ1-2; weak D call: TRBD1 (5 bases). The germline V and J ends were trimmed by 7 bases and 7 bases, with 19 bases remaining between them. Germline assignment: CDR1 PRHDT and CDR2 FYEKMQ (reference sequence). The length of the CDR3 is 14 residues. The CDR3 is CASNKRGLGAGYTF. For the CDR3, the DNA is TGTGCCAGCAACAAGCGGGGGTTAGGGGCTGGCTACACCTTC.

The chain carries TRBV2 and TRBJ2-7; the D gene is possibly TRBD1 (5 bases). CDR3 length equals 13 residues. CDR1 is SNHLY and CDR2 is FYNNEI in the germline V gene. With 4 bases removed from V and 0 bases from J, the gap between germline ends came to 7 bases. CDR3 DNA: TGTGCCAGCAGTGGGGGCCACTCCTACGAGCAGTACTTC. Amino acids: CASSGGHSYEQYF.

The CDR3 DNA reads as TGTGCCAGCAGCTTCCGGGACAGCTACTATGGCTACACCTTC. This translates into CASSFRDSYYGYTF. The chain is built from TRBV7-2 and TRBJ1-2; 7 nucleotides align to TRBD1. The CDR3 covers 14 residues. Germline CDR1 SGHTA, CDR2 FQGNSA. The V and J ends lost 3 bases and 3 bases, in that order; junction bases with no gene match: 4.

This clonotype has just a few counts. The genes are TRBV20-1 and TRBJ2-1, with D hard to call. This CDR3 is built from 12 residues. Trimming removed 6 bases at V and 12 bases at J, with 18 bases between. Germline values: CDR1 DFQATT, CDR2 SNEGSKA (reference sequence). CDR3 loop: CSASSRVSWQFF. As DNA, the CDR3 is TGCAGTGCATCCTCTAGGGTTTCTTGGCAGTTCTTC.

V and J are TRBV7-9 and TRBJ2-1; no definite D call. Germline CDR1 is SEHNR and CDR2 is FQNEAQ (reference sequence). This CDR3 spans 14 amino acids. V was pared by 1 base and J by 8 bases, with 12 bases between. The CDR3 sequence: CASSLGLPSDEQFF. The DNA for the CDR3 is TGTGCCAGCAGCTTAGGTCTTCCCTCCGATGAGCAGTTCTTC.

This clonotype was recorded a few times. The rearrangement links TRBV29-1 to TRBJ2-5; 12 nucleotides agree with TRBD2. CDR3 length equals 15 residues. J gave up 4 bases and V 2 bases, and 5 bases lay outside the gene matches. Per the germline V gene, CDR1 is SQVTM and CDR2 is ANQGSEA. The CDR3 region is CSVELAGGGRETQYF. The CDR3 DNA is TGCAGCGTTGAACTAGCGGGAGGGGGGCGAGAGACCCAGTACTTC.

Only a few counts were recorded for this clonotype. The rearrangement uses TRBV7-2 and TRBJ2-3; D is ambiguous. This CDR3 has 14 amino acids. The germline V and J ends were trimmed by 1 base and 1 base, with 6 bases remaining between them. Germline V lookup: CDR1 SGHTA, CDR2 FQGNSA. This CDR3 reads CASSLDPRTDTQYF. CDR3 in DNA: TGTGCCAGCAGCTTAGATCCCCGCACAGATACGCAGTATTTT.